This T cell receptor beta chain was recorded in a study of T cells in Graves' hyperthyroidism and ophthalmopathy. Ten or more counts support this clonotype. Its antigen is still unknown. The germline gene is not matched at one end of the junction; a read error may be the cause. Diagnoses were made from clinical symptoms, serum measures (thyroxine and TRAb), thyroid ultrasound and orbital computed tomography. Findings of the study overall: Expanded thyroid clonotypes (above 0.001) were mostly also found in blood.

CDR1 SQVTM and CDR2 ANQGSEA come from the germline V gene. The CDR3 consists of 14 residues. Amplification of TCR beta CDR3 regions was performed using RNA transcripts as template. The primer set for the first-round RT-PCR of the TCR CDR3 was HTBI. TCRdb re-called the multiplex PCR reads with MiXCR, one entry per CDR3 protein. The sample comprises over 350,000 distinct CDR3 sequences, 11% to 15% of which are singletons, and 25% to 30% rests with the top ten. V is TRBV29-1 and J is TRBJ2-4, with 9 bases aligning to TRBD1. Sequencing was carried out using blood. The receptor was derived from a man between 50 and 59 years old with Graves' ophthalmopathy. This CDR3 reads CSVEAGTGKNIQYF. The CDR3 bases are TGCAGCGTAGAAGCCGGGACAGGGAAAAACATTCAGTACTTC.